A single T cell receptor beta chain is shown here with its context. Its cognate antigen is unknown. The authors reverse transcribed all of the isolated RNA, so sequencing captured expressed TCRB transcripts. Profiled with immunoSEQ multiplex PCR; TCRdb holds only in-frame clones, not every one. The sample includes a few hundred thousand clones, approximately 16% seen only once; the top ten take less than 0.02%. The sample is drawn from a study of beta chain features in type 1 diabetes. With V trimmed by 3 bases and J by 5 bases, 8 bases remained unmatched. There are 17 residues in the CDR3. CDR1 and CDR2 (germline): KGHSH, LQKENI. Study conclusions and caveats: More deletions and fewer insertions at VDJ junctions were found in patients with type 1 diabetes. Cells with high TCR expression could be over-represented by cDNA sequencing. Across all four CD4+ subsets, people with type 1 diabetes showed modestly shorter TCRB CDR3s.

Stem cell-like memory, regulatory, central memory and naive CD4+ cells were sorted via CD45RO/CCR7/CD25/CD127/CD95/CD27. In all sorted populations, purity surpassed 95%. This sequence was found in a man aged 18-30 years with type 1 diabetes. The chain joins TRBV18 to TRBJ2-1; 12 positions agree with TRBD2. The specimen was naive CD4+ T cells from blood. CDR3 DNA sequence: TGTGCCAGCTCACCGTCGCTAGCGGGGGGGATAGACAATGAGCAGTTCTTC. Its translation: CASSPSLAGGIDNEQFF.